The sequence of this T cell receptor beta chain was determined in a study of CD8+ T cells in alopecia areata. The CDR3 is 14 amino acids. The ends were cut back, 0 bases at V and 1 base at J, with 7 bases in the middle. Germline V gene data show CDR1 as SGHDT and CDR2 as YYEEEE. In the case of this clone: Its specificity is not known.

Broader study findings: Among the top 100, expanded CD8+ clones were significantly decreased by tofacitinib, as was scalp clonality. The study found higher clonality in lesional than normal scalp, especially in alopecia totalis/universalis. Unlike in mice, where it was clearer, TCR sharing across patients was less clear, possibly HLA-related.

Treatment meaning: oral pan-JAK inhibitor, 5-10 mg twice daily. Following extraction, RNA underwent reverse transcription to cDNA, which served as the sequencing template. Produced via immunoSEQ multiplex PCR; TCRdb's table is partial and in-frame only. The table lists a few hundred thousand clones, less than 75% of them singletons. This TCR came from a human donor with alopecia areata. V gene TRBV5-6 combines with J gene TRBJ1-1; D gene unclear. Sequencing was performed on CD4+ T cells sorted from blood, taken at week 4, from a patient treated with tofacitinib. The CDR3 loop reads CASSLEAPNTEAFF. Here the CDR3 DNA reads TGTGCCAGCAGCTTGGAGGCACCGAACACTGAAGCTTTCTTT.